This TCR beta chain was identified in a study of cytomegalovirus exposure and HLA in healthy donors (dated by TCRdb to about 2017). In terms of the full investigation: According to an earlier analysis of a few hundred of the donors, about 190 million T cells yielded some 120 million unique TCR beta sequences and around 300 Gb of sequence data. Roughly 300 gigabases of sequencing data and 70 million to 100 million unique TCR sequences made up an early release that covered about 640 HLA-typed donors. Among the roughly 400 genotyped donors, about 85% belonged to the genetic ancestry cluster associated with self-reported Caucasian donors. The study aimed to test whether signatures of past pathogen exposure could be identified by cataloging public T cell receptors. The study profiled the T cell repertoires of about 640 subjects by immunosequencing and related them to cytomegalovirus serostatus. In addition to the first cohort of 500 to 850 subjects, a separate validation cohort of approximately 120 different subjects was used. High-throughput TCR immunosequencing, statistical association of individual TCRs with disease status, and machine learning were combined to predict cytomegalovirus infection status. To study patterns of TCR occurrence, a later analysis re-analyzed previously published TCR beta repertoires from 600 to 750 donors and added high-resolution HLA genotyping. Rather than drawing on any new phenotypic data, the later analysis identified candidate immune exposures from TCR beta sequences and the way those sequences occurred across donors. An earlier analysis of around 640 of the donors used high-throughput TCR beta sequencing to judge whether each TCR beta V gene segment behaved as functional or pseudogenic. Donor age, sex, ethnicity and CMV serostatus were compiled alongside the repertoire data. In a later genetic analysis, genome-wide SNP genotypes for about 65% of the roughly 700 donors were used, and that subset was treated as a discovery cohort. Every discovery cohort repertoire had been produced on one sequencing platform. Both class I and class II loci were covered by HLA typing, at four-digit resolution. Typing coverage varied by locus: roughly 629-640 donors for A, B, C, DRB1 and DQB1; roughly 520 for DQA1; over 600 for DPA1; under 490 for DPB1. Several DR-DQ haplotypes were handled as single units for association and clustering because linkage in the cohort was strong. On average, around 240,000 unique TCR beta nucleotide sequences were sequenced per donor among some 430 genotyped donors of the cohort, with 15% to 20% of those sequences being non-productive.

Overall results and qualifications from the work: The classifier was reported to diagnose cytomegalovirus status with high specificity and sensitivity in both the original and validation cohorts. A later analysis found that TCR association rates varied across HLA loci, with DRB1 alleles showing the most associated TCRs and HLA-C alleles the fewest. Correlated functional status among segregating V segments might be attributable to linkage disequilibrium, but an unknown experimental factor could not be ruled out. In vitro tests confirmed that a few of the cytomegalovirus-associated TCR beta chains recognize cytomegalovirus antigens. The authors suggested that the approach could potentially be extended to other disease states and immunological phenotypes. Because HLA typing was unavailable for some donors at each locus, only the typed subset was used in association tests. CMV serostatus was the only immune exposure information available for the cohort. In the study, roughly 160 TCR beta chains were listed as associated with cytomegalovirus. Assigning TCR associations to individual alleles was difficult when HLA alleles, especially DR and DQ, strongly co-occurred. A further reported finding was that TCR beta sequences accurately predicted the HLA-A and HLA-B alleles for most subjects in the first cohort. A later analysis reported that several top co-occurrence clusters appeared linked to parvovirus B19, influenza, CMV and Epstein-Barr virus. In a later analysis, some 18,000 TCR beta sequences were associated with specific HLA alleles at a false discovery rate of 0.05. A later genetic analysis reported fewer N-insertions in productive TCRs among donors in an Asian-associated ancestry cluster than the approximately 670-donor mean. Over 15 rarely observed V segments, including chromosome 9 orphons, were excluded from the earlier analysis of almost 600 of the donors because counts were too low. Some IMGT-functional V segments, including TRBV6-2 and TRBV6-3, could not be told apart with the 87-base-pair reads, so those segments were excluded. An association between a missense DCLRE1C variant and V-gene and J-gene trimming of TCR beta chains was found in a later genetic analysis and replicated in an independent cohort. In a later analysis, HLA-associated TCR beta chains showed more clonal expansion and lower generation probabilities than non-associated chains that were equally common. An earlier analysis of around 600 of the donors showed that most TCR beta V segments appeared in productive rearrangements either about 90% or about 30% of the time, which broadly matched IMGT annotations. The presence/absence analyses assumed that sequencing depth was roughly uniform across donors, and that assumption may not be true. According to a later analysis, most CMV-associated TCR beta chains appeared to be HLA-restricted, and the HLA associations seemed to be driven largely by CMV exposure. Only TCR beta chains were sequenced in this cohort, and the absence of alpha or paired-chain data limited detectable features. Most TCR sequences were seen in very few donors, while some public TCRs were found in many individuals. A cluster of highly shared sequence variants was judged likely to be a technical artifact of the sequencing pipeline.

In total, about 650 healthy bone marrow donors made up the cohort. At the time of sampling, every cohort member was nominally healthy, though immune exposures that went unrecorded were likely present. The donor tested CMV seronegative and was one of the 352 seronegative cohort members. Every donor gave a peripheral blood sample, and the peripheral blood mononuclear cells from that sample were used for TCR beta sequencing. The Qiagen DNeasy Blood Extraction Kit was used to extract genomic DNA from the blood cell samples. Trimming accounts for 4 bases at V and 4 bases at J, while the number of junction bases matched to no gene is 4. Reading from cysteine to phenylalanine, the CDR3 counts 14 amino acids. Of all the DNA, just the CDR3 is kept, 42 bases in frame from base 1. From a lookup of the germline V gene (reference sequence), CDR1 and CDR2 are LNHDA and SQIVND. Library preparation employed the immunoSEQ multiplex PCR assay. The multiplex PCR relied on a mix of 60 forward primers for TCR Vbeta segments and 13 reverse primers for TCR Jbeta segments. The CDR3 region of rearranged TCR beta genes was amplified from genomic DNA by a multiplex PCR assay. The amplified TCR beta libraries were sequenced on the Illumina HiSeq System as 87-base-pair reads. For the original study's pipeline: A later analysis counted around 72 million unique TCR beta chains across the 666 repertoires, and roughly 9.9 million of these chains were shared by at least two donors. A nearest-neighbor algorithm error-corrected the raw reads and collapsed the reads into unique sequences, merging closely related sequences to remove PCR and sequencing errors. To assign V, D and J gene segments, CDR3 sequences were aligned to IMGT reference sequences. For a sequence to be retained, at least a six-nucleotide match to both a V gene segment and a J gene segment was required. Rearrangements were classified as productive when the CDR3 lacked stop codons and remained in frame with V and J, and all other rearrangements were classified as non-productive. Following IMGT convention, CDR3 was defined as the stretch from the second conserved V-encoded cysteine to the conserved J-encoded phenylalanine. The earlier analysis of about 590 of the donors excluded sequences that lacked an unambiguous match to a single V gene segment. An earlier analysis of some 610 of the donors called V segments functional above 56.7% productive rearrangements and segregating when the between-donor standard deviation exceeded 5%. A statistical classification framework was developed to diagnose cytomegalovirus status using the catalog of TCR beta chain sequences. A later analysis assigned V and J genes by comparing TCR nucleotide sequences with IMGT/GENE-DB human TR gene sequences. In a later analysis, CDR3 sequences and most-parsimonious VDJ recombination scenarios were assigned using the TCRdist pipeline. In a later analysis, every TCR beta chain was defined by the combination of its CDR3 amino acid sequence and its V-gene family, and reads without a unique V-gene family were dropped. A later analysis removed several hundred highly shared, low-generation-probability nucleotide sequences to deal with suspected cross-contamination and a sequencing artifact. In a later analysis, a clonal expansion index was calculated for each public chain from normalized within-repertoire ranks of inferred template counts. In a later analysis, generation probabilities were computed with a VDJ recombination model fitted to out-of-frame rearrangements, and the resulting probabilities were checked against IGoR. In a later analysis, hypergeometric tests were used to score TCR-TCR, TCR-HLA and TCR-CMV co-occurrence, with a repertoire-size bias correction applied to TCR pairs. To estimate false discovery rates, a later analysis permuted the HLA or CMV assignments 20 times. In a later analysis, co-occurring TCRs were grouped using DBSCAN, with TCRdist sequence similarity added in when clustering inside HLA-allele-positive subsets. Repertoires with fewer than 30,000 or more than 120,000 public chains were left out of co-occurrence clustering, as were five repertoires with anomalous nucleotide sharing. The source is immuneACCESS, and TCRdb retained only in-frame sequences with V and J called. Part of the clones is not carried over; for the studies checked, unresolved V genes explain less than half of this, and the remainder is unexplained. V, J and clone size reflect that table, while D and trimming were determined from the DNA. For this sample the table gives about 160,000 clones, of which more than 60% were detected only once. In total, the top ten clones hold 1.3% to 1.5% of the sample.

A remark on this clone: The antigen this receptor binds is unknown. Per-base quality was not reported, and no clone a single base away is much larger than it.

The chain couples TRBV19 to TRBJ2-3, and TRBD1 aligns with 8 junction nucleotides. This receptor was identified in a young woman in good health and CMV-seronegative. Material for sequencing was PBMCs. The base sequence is TGTGCCAGTAGTACGGACAGGGAGGCAGATACGCAGTATTTT. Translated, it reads CASSTDREADTQYF. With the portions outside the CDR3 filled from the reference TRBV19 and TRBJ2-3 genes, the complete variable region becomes DGGITQSPKYLFRKEGQNVTLSCEQNLNHDAMYWYRQDPGQGLRLIYYSQIVNDFQKGDIAEGYSVSREKKESFPLTVTSAQKNPTAFYLCASSTDREADTQYFGPGTRLTVL.